This T cell receptor beta chain was retrieved from a study of T cell responses to AZD1222 COVID-19 vaccine (dated by TCRdb to the early 2020s). Broadly, across the study: AZD1222 recipients whose second dose came at about 4 weeks and those whose second dose came at about 12 weeks were combined into one group, since spike-specific TCR depth and breadth did not differ between the two schedules. TCR sequencing covered 233 trial participants: 200 to 220 given two doses of AZD1222 and 26 given two doses of MenACWY control vaccine. Trial participants were enrolled by age into subgroups of 18-55, 56-69 and 70-plus years, and around 150, 28 and 57 TCR-sequenced participants, respectively, were included in these subgroups.

CDR1 and CDR2 are drawn from the germline V gene (reference sequence): PRHDT, FYEKMQ. Measured from the cysteine to the phenylalanine, the CDR3 is 14 residues long. Left in the record is the CDR3 DNA by itself, 42 bases read in frame from the first base. The V end loses 5 bases and the J end loses 8 bases, and a stretch of 18 bases separates them. With regard to this clone: Its target antigen remains unknown. Qualities for individual bases were not recorded, and no much larger clone is one base off.

Overall study results and their limits: After two AZD1222 doses, spike-specific TCR breadth and depth were significantly higher than at day 0 and than in MenACWY recipients. Because no samples from the day 14 peak response were available, repertoires could be characterized only after the peak T cell response. Most participants were white British and females outnumbered males, and the authors suggested that clonal diversity may have been underestimated. Conclusions about previously exposed vaccinees were limited because only a handful of AZD1222 recipients were SARS-CoV-2 seropositive at baseline. Nearly half of unique spike-specific TCRs reportedly recognized epitopes outside regions mutated in the B.1.351 and B.1.1.7 variants. The whole spike protein was spanned by vaccine-associated CD4 TCRs, and dominant responses were seen in regions 160-218 and 743-854. The 56-69-year group was small, and its depth increase did not reach significance, likely because of low power.

The sample's time point, from its label and the paper: baseline before first vaccination. Vaccinee samples came from UK trials COV001 and COV002, including a single-blind randomized controlled phase 2/3 trial of AZD1222 (ChAdOx1 nCoV-19) in healthy adults. Trial participant PBMC samples were collected at day 0 and day 28 after the second dose for TCRbeta chain sequencing. The CDR3 regions of human TCRbeta chains were analyzed by immunosequencing. Under the source paper's analysis protocol: Repertoire TCRs were checked for matches against a reference library of SARS-CoV-2-specific TCRs that had been generated using the MIRA antigen-specificity platform. Breadth was defined as the fraction of unique TCRs that were SARS-CoV-2-associated. Depth was defined as the fraction of total T cells that were SARS-CoV-2-associated. Each spike-specific TCR was assigned to its reactive spike region and to a CD4 or CD8 class using the MIRA data. Log10-transformed breadth and depth values were compared by one-way ANOVA with Sidak's multiple comparisons tests. The clones in this table, taken by TCRdb from immuneACCESS, are in-frame only. Not every clone is retained; where verified, under half of the shortfall comes from an unresolved V gene, and the cause of the rest is unknown. The DNA gave D and trimming, while V, J and clone size come from that table. The table for this sample lists about 59,000 clones; around 84% of them were counted only once. Roughly 20% of the sample comes from the top ten.

The chain employs TRBV13 and TRBJ1-2; the D gene cannot be resolved reliably. The clonotype comes from an adult in good health. The sample consisted of peripheral blood, taken on day 0 of AZD1222 vaccination. The CDR3 loop reads CASSRPRVSRGYTF. In nucleotide form, the sequence is TGTGCCAGCAGCCGCCCCCGGGTGTCGAGGGGCTACACCTTC.